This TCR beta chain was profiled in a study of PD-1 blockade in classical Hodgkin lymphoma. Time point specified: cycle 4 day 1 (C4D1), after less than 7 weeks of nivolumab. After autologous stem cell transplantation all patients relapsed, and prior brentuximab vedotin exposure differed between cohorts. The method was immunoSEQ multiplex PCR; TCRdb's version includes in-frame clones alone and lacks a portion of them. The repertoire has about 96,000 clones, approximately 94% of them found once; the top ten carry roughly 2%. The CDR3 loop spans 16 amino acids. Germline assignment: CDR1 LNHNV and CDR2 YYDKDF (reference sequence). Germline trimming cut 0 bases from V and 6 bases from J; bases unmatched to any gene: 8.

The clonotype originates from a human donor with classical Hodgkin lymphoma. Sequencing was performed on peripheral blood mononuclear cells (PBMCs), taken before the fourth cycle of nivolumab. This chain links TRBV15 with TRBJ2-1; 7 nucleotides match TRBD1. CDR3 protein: CATSRDPGQVVNEQFF. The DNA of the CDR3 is TGTGCCACCAGCAGAGATCCAGGACAGGTGGTCAATGAGCAGTTCTTC. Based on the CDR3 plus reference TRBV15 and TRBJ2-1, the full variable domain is DAMVIQNPRYQVTQFGKPVTLSCSQTLNHNVMYWYQQKSSQAPKLLFHYYDKDFNNEADTPDNFQSRRPNTSFCFLDIRSPGLGDTAMYLCATSRDPGQVVNEQFFGPGTRLTVL.